Listed below are T cell receptor beta chains from one sample, sequenced in a study. MiXCR, run by TCRdb on the RT-PCR reads, gives a single entry per CDR3 protein. Of fewer than 800,000 distinct CDR3 sequences listed, 13% to 15% are singletons. The sample comprised memory CD4+ T cells from blood. The receptors were sampled from a female donor in good health, serving as a healthy control. The CDR3 runs from the conserved cysteine through the conserved F or W. D genes are given only for firm matches. A clone size is listed for some rows: how often the clone was seen (once, few, many), or a class if it is expanded.

>-|TRBV2|-|TRBJ1-6
TGTGCCAGCAGTGAAGAGAGCTCCTATAATTCACCCCTCCACTTT
CASSEESSYNSPLHF
>TRBD2|TRBV5-5|few|TRBJ2-3
TGTGCCAGCAGCTTGACTAGCGAAGATACGCAGTATTTT
CASSLTSEDTQYF
>TRBD1|TRBV12-3/TRBV12-4|-|TRBJ2-5
TGTGCCAGCAGCATAGGGGGCCCAGAGACCCAGTACTTC
CASSIGGPETQYF
>-|TRBV2|-|TRBJ2-2
TGTGCCAGCAAAGAGGAAGCGAACACCGGGGAGCTGTTTTTT
CASKEEANTGELFF
>-|TRBV5-1|few|TRBJ2-3
TGCGCCAGCAGCCTAATCAGGACGCAGTATTTT
CASSLIRTQYF
>TRBD2|TRBV5-1|many|TRBJ2-7
TGCGCCAGCAGCTTGACTAGCGGGTGGGACCCCTACGAGCAGTACTTC
CASSLTSGWDPYEQYF
>TRBD1|TRBV24-1|many|TRBJ1-3
TGTGCCACCAGTGATTTGAGTGGGCTACCGCCGGGACAGGGATCTGGAAACACCATATATTTT
CATSDLSGLPPGQGSGNTIYF
>-|TRBV6-5|few|TRBJ2-5
TGTGCCAGCAGTTACAGGGTGAGAGAGACCCAGTACTTC
CASSYRVRETQYF
>-|TRBV7-9|-|TRBJ1-2
TGTGCCAGCAGCTTAACGGGATCCAACTATGGCTACACCTTC
CASSLTGSNYGYTF
>-|TRBV28|few|TRBJ2-4
TGTGCCAGCAGTTTACCCGACAGCAAGGCTAGGTACTTC
CASSLPDSKARYF
>-|TRBV9|few|TRBJ2-5
TGTGCCAGCGGGAGTGGTTGGGAGACCCAGTACTTC
CASGSGWETQYF
>-|TRBV29-1|-|TRBJ1-4
TGCAGCGTTATGACAGGCAGTAATGAAAAACTGTTTTTT
CSVMTGSNEKLFF
>-|TRBV20-1|many|TRBJ2-5
TGCAGTGCGCCCGCGGTAACACAAGAGACCCAGTACTTC
CSAPAVTQETQYF
>-|TRBV3-1|-|TRBJ1-5
TGTGCCAGCAGCCAGAGTTGGGTGAACAATCAGCCCCAGCATTTT
CASSQSWVNNQPQHF
>TRBD1|TRBV6-5|few|TRBJ2-1
TGTGCCAGCAGGAATACAGGGGAAGGAGAGGATGAGCAGTTCTTC
CASRNTGEGEDEQFF
>TRBD1|TRBV7-9|few|TRBJ1-2
TGTGCCAGCAGCCCCCAGGGGGGCAGCTATGGCTACACCTTC
CASSPQGGSYGYTF
>-|TRBV19|-|TRBJ2-7
TGTGCCAGTAGTACGACAGGAACTGCCTACGAGCAGTACTTC
CASSTTGTAYEQYF
>-|TRBV27|-|TRBJ2-2
TGTGCCAGCAGTTCATCCTGGGCTGGCACCGGGGAGCTGTTTTTT
CASSSSWAGTGELFF
>-|TRBV3-1|many|TRBJ1-1
TGTGCCACCGCGCCCAGGGGGAACACTGAAGCTTTCTTT
CATAPRGNTEAFF
>-|TRBV12-3/TRBV12-4|-|TRBJ2-2
TGTGCCAGCAGTTTAGAGAACGGGGGGGAGCTGTTTTTT
CASSLENGGELFF
>-|TRBV28|few|TRBJ1-2
TGTGCCAGCAGTCACCCCGGTAGCTACACCTTC
CASSHPGSYTF
>TRBD2|TRBV9|many|TRBJ2-1
TGTGCCAGCAGCGTCCTAGCGGGAGGGCTCAATGAGCAGTTCTTC
CASSVLAGGLNEQFF
>-|TRBV5-1|many|TRBJ2-1
TGCGCCAGCAGCTTCGCTAGCGCCTACAATGAGCAGTTCTTC
CASSFASAYNEQFF
>-|TRBV7-2|few|TRBJ1-2
TGTGCCAGCAGCCCGGGCCCAGGGAAAGGCTACACCTTC
CASSPGPGKGYTF
>-|TRBV25-1|-|TRBJ2-1
TGTGCCAGCAGTGGCCTAAAGGCTGATGAGCAGTTCTTC
CASSGLKADEQFF
>-|TRBV15|-|TRBJ1-2
TGTGCCACCAGCAGAGATTTATCCTTAAGAGTAGGGGGCTACACCTTC
CATSRDLSLRVGGYTF
>TRBD2|TRBV18|-|TRBJ2-1
TGTGCCAGCCTACGGACTAGCGGCCCCAATGAGCAGTTCTTC
CASLRTSGPNEQFF
>TRBD1|TRBV7-2|few|TRBJ1-2
TGTGCCAGCAGCTTAACCCGACAGGGGAACTATGGCTACACCTTC
CASSLTRQGNYGYTF
>-|TRBV6-4|many|TRBJ2-3
TGTGCCAGCAGTAGGGACTCCATCACAGATACGCAGTATTTT
CASSRDSITDTQYF